Presented here are 14 T cell receptor beta chains from one specimen sequenced in a study of cytomegalovirus exposure and HLA in healthy donors. Primers for the PCR totalled 60 Vbeta and 13 Jbeta. Sequencing used immunoSEQ multiplex PCR; TCRdb keeps in-frame clones, though not all of them. Of over 130,000 clones in the sample, around 82% were seen once. The specimen sequenced was PBMCs. The receptors derive from a man aged 45 to 65 in good health and CMV-seronegative.

The genes are TRBV6-1 and TRBJ2-3, with 8 bases fitting TRBD1. The V gene end was trimmed by 9 bases and the J gene end by 1 base; junction bases not matched to a gene: 6. The CDR3 length is 14 residues. Germline-derived CDR1 and CDR2 are MNHNS and SASEGT. The CDR3 here is CASSQGARTDTQYF. CDR3 DNA sequence: TGTGCCAGTTCGCAGGGGGCGCGCACAGATACGCAGTATTTT.

This clone came up a few times. The rearrangement joins TRBV18 to TRBJ2-7; TRBD2 matches 8 bases. V shed 2 bases, J shed 1 base, and the junction held 1 base outside the gene matches. The CDR3 is 14 residues long. Germline V lookup: CDR1 KGHSH, CDR2 LQKENI. The CDR3 DNA is TGTGCCAGCTCACCAGGGACTAGTTCCTACGAGCAGTACTTC. Its translation: CASSPGTSSYEQYF.

The chain uses TRBV27 and TRBJ1-1; possible D gene TRBD1, 6 bases. This CDR3 is 15 amino acids long. The germline V and J ends were trimmed by 7 bases and 5 bases, with 20 bases remaining between them. CDR1 MNHEY and CDR2 SMNVEV come from the germline V gene (reference sequence). CDR3 DNA sequence: TGTGCCAGCACCACCAGCCCCACAGGGATAACTGAAGCTTTCTTT. This encodes CASTTSPTGITEAFF.

The CDR3 here is CASSIPGGENIQYF. The CDR3 region has the DNA TGTGCCAGTAGTATACCGGGAGGGGAAAACATTCAGTACTTC. The chain links TRBV19 to TRBJ2-4; the match to TRBD2 covers 8 bases. With 2 bases clipped from V and 5 bases from J, the junction kept 2 bases outside the gene matches. The germline V gene has CDR1 LNHDA and CDR2 SQIVND (reference sequence). This CDR3 is built from 14 residues.

The V gene is TRBV30, the J gene TRBJ1-3; possibly TRBD1 for D (5 bases). From germline, CDR1 is GTSNPN and CDR2 SVGIG (reference sequence). CDR3 length equals 15 residues. The V end was cut by 0 bases, the J end by 5 bases, with 14 bases between. Here the CDR3 DNA reads TGTGCCTGGAGTGTACGTAGGGGTCCGAGAAACACCATATATTTT. Its translation is CAWSVRRGPRNTIYF.

The chain is built from TRBV14 and TRBJ1-3, with a weak D call TRBD1 (6 bases). This CDR3 comprises 15 residues. Germline CDR1 SGHDN, CDR2 FVKESK. Trimming stripped 3 bases from V and 3 bases from J, with 12 bases between. Here the CDR3 reads CASSHQGSRGNTIYF. The CDR3 region has the DNA TGTGCCAGCAGCCATCAGGGGTCTCGTGGAAACACCATATATTTT.

V and J are TRBV2 and TRBJ1-6; perhaps TRBD1 as D (6 bases). Germline V gene data show CDR1 as SNHLY and CDR2 as FYNNEI. The CDR3 length is 18 residues. Trimming took off 0 bases at V and 0 bases at J, with 12 bases between the two ends. The CDR3 DNA is TGTGCCAGCAGTGAAGCACAGGGTCAGAGCTCCTATAATTCACCCCTCCACTTT. It specifies CASSEAQGQSSYNSPLHF.

The J gene is TRBJ2-1, the V gene TRBV11-3, with 8 bases identical to TRBD1. V was clipped by 5 bases and J by 4 bases; unmatched bases: 1. This CDR3 contains 13 residues. Germline assignment: CDR1 SGHNT and CDR2 YENEEA. This CDR3 reads CASSRQGYNEQFF. The CDR3 coding sequence is TGTGCCAGCAGCCGACAGGGGTACAATGAGCAGTTCTTC.

The chain employs TRBV28 and TRBJ2-1; 10 nucleotides match TRBD1. This CDR3 spans 15 amino acids. CDR1 is MDHEN, CDR2 SYDVKM, per germline. J gave up 3 bases and V 5 bases, and 4 bases lay outside the gene matches. CDR3 bases: TGTGCCAGCAGTCTGGGGACAGGGGACTACAATGAGCAGTTCTTC. Encoded protein: CASSLGTGDYNEQFF. Full variable domain (rest looked up from reference TRBV28 and TRBJ2-1): DVKVTQSSRYLVKRTGEKVFLECVQDMDHENMFWYRQDPGLGLRLIYFSYDVKMKEKGDIPEGYSVSREKKERFSLILESASTNQTSMYLCASSLGTGDYNEQFFGPGTRLTVL.

The chain uses TRBV11-2 and TRBJ1-1; D perhaps matches TRBD1 (5 bases). CDR3 length: 12 residues. The V end lost 3 bases, the J end lost 7 bases, and 9 bases lay between the germline ends. The germline V gene encodes CDR1 SGHAT and CDR2 FQNNGV. CDR3 sequence: CASSFSGFEAFF. DNA of the CDR3: TGTGCCAGCAGCTTTTCAGGGTTTGAAGCTTTCTTT.

The J gene is TRBJ2-3, the V gene TRBV27; tentatively, D is TRBD2 (6 bases). The CDR3 runs to 14 residues. The V end lost 7 bases, the J end lost 7 bases, and 18 bases lay between the germline ends. The germline CDR1 and CDR2 sequences are MNHEY and SMNVEV (reference sequence). CDR3 loop: CASKGLAVSNTQYF. In DNA form, the CDR3 reads TGTGCCAGCAAGGGGTTAGCGGTTAGCAATACGCAGTATTTT.

The gene calls are TRBV30 and TRBJ1-3; D perhaps matches TRBD1 (5 bases). Trimming took 1 base from V and 4 from J, leaving 11 bases between them. Germline CDR1 reads GTSNPN; CDR2 reads SVGIG (reference sequence). The CDR3 has 14 residues. For the CDR3, the DNA is TGTGCCTGGAGTGGATCCGGGGGGGGAAACACCATATATTTT. Translating it yields CAWSGSGGGNTIYF.

The chain combines TRBV27 with TRBJ2-7; 8 nucleotides agree with TRBD1. There are 16 residues in the CDR3. Germline CDR1 is MNHEY and CDR2 is SMNVEV (reference sequence). J lost 3 bases, V lost 2 bases, and 9 bases had no gene match. The DNA of the CDR3 is TGTGCCAGCAGTTTACGGACAGGGTTTCCCTACTACGAGCAGTACTTC. It codes for CASSLRTGFPYYEQYF.

J is TRBJ2-7 and V is TRBV5-1, with D perhaps matching TRBD1 (5 bases). This CDR3 has 14 amino acids. Trimming pared 1 base from V and 6 bases from J, leaving 14 bases between. Germline V gene sequence: CDR1 SGHRS, CDR2 YFSETQ. The CDR3 region has the DNA TGCGCCAGCAGCTTGACCAGGGATCGGAGCGAGCAGTACTTC. It codes for CASSLTRDRSEQYF.